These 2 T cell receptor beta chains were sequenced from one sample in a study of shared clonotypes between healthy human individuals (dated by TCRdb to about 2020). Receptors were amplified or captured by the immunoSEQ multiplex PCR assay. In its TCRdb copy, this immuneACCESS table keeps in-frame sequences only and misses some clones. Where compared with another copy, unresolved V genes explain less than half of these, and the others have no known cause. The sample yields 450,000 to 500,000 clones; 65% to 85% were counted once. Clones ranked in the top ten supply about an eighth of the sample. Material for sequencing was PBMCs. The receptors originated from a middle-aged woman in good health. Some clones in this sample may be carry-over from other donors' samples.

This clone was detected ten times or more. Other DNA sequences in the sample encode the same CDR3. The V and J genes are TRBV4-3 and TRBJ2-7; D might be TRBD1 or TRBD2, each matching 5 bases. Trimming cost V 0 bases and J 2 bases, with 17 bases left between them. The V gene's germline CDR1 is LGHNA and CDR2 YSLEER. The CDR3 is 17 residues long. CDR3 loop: CASSQDRGPSHAYEQYF. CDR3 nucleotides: TGCGCCAGCAGCCAAGATCGGGGCCCCTCCCATGCCTACGAGCAGTACTTC.

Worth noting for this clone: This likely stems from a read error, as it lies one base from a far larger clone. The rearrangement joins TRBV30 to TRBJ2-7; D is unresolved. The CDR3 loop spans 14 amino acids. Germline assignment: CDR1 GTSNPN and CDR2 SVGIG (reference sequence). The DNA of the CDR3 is TGTGCCTGGAGTGGGGAAAGGCTGGCCAACGAGCAGCACTTC. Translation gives CAWSGERLANEQHF. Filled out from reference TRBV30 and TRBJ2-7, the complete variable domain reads SQTIHQWPATLVQPVGSPLSLECTVEGTSNPNLYWYRQAAGRGLQLLFYSVGIGQISSEVPQNLSASRPQDRQFILSSKKLLLSDSGFYLCAWSGERLANEQHFGPGTRLTVT.